This TCR beta chain was sequenced in a study of shared clonotypes between healthy human individuals. Data came from immunoSEQ multiplex PCR; TCRdb stores just in-frame clones and leaves some out. Here the sample spans around 2,000,000 clones, approximately 94% being singletons. Naive CD8 cells comprised CD45RO-negative, CCR7-positively selected cells, excluding terminally differentiated effector memory CD45RA+ cells. Regarding this clone: The antigen is unknown.

This CDR3 contains 16 residues. Looked up from germline, CDR1 is PRHDT and CDR2 is FYEKMQ (reference sequence). Trimming cost V 7 bases and J 0 bases, with 16 bases left between them. Study results and caveats: The study drew on few donors, limiting represented genetic and exposure-history diversity.

The origin of this receptor is a man between 18 and 35 years old in good health. Source material: naive CD8+ T cells sorted from blood. This chain joins TRBV13 and TRBJ2-1; TRBD2 might be the D (7 bases). The CDR3 nucleotides are TGTGCCAGCACCCCGCCGGGGGGCGGCTCCTACAATGAGCAGTTCTTC. It is translated as CASTPPGGGSYNEQFF.